This T cell receptor beta chain stems from a study of human T cells and chemical hapten exposure. Study results and caveats: Versus controls, significantly more large CDR3 similarity clusters arose from expanded TCRs.

V was trimmed by 5 bases and J by 2 bases, leaving 16 bases between them. The CDR3 is made up of 16 amino acids. Germline lookup yields CDR1 MGHDK and CDR2 SYGVNS. Regarding time point: pre-sensitization, week 0. Regarding treatment: therapeutic diphenylcyclopropenone sensitization with weekly scalp DPC. Total RNA was isolated from whole blood that had not been fractionated. Many counts were recorded for this clonotype. As yet, its antigen is unknown. TCRdb redid the calling of the RACE reads with MiXCR, one entry per CDR3 protein. The sample lists 40,000 or so distinct CDR3 sequences, more than 9% occurring once.

The rearrangement links TRBV25-1 to TRBJ1-5, with D possibly TRBD1 on 5 matching bases. The receptor was derived from a man under 40 with alopecia areata. Some clones in this sample may be carry-over from other donors' samples. Here the sequenced sample was whole blood, taken in connection with sensitization to the hapten diphenylcyclopropenone (DPC). The CDR3 nucleotides read TGTGCCAGCAGTCTTTCGGGGGTAGAGGGCAATCAGCCCCAGCATTTT. As protein: CASSLSGVEGNQPQHF. Full variable domain (rest looked up from reference TRBV25-1 and TRBJ1-5): EADIYQTPRYLVIGTGKKITLECSQTMGHDKMYWYQQDPGMELHLIHYSYGVNSTEKGDLSSESTVSRIRTEHFPLTLESARPSHTSQYLCASSLSGVEGNQPQHFGDGTRLSIL.